This T cell receptor beta chain appears in the sequencing data of a study of blood T cell repertoires in COVID-19. Study-wide background: COVID-19 samples collected from the United States, Italy and Spain covered acute and convalescent phases. Nucleic acid was either cDNA or gDNA, and it came from T cells, B-cell-depleted T cells, or PBMCs.

As handled by the study authors: Amplified reference gene primers provided the basis for estimating nucleated cell counts. The assay was immunoSEQ multiplex PCR, and TCRdb's table has in-frame clones only and misses some. D and trimming were read from the DNA, whereas the V and J calls and clone size are those reported in that table. This sample yields around 130,000 clones, of which over 80% are seen a single time; 10% belongs to the top ten. This CDR3 region has 13 residues. Germline loops: CDR1 MDHEN, CDR2 SYDVKM. V lost 2 bases and J lost 3, with 7 bases in between. The TCR comes from a man between 60 and 70 years old with active or convalescent COVID-19. The specimen sequenced was peripheral blood. This chain joins TRBV28 and TRBJ1-2; D call uncertain. CDR3 sequence (DNA): TGTGCCAGCAGTTTAGCGATAGACTATGGCTACACCTTC. Protein product: CASSLAIDYGYTF.